These T cell receptor beta chains were read from a single sample in a study of graft-versus-host responses after intestinal transplantation. The antigens for these receptors are not known. Measured with immunoSEQ multiplex PCR; TCRdb has only the in-frame clones, and not every one. The table records 60,000 to 75,000 clones, more than 70% of them present only once. The source material was unstimulated CD8+ T cells sorted from spleen or lymph node cells, sampled before intestinal transplant. The receptor set was obtained from a human donor who received an intestinal transplant. The CDR3 runs from the conserved cysteine through the conserved F or W. The D gene is left open where the match is weak. Clone size is stated in some rows and not others, as once, few, many or a class when expanded.

V gene: TRBV4-1; clone size: NA; J gene: TRBJ2-7; D gene: NA; CDR3 protein: CASSQGAPPVYEQYF; CDR3 DNA: TGCGCCAGCAGCCAAGGTGCCCCCCCGGTGTACGAGCAGTACTTC
V gene: TRBV7-8; clone size: NA; J gene: TRBJ2-3; D gene: NA; CDR3 protein: CASSPRLVPSTDTQYF; CDR3 DNA: TGTGCCAGCAGCCCCCGACTAGTGCCTAGCACAGATACGCAGTATTTT
V gene: TRBV28; clone size: NA; J gene: TRBJ2-7; D gene: TRBD2; CDR3 protein: CASSFAFGRAVYEQYF; CDR3 DNA: TGTGCCAGCAGTTTCGCCTTCGGGAGGGCCGTTTACGAGCAGTACTTC
V gene: TRBV29-1; clone size: NA; J gene: TRBJ2-3; D gene: TRBD2; CDR3 protein: CSDQAGATDTQYF; CDR3 DNA: TGCAGCGATCAGGCGGGAGCTACAGATACGCAGTATTTT
V gene: TRBV19; clone size: NA; J gene: TRBJ1-2; D gene: TRBD1; CDR3 protein: CASSIGTETFFGYTF; CDR3 DNA: TGTGCCAGTAGTATCGGGACAGAGACTTTTTTTGGCTACACCTTC
V gene: TRBV6-1; clone size: NA; J gene: TRBJ2-5; D gene: NA; CDR3 protein: CASSEGGGQETQYF; CDR3 DNA: TGTGCCAGCAGTGAAGGAGGGGGCCAAGAGACCCAGTACTTC
V gene: TRBV10-2; clone size: NA; J gene: TRBJ2-1; D gene: TRBD2; CDR3 protein: CASSASQTSGRASEQFF; CDR3 DNA: TGCGCCAGCAGTGCCTCTCAGACTAGCGGGAGGGCTAGTGAGCAGTTCTTC
V gene: TRBV5-1; clone size: NA; J gene: TRBJ1-6; D gene: NA; CDR3 protein: CASSLDSYNSPLHF; CDR3 DNA: TGCGCCAGCAGCTTGGACAGTTATAATTCACCCCTCCACTTT
V gene: TRBV6-1; clone size: once; J gene: TRBJ2-7; D gene: NA; CDR3 protein: CASSEAHYEQYF; CDR3 DNA: TGTGCCAGCAGTGAAGCCCATTACGAGCAGTACTTC
V gene: TRBV5-3; clone size: NA; J gene: TRBJ1-2; D gene: NA; CDR3 protein: CARSFDRSYYGYTF; CDR3 DNA: TGTGCCAGAAGCTTTGACAGATCCTACTATGGCTACACCTTC
V gene: TRBV28; clone size: NA; J gene: TRBJ2-4; D gene: TRBD1; CDR3 protein: CASSPRGRNIQYF; CDR3 DNA: TGTGCCAGCAGTCCCAGGGGGCGGAACATTCAGTACTTC
V gene: TRBV9; clone size: NA; J gene: TRBJ2-1; D gene: NA; CDR3 protein: CASSVGPVYNEQFF; CDR3 DNA: TGTGCCAGCAGCGTAGGTCCCGTCTACAATGAGCAGTTCTTC
V gene: TRBV4-1; clone size: NA; J gene: TRBJ1-1; D gene: NA; CDR3 protein: CASSQLQGGGTEAFF; CDR3 DNA: TGCGCCAGCAGCCAATTACAGGGCGGGGGCACTGAAGCTTTCTTT
V gene: TRBV4-1; clone size: medium-sized; J gene: TRBJ2-7; D gene: TRBD1; CDR3 protein: CASSQEGTVLDEQYF; CDR3 DNA: TGCGCCAGCAGCCAAGAAGGGACAGTTCTTGACGAGCAGTACTTC
V gene: TRBV6-6; clone size: once; J gene: TRBJ2-3; D gene: TRBD2; CDR3 protein: CASTSDLGGGTDTQYF; CDR3 DNA: TGTGCCAGCACCTCAGACCTGGGCGGGGGGACAGATACGCAGTATTTT
V gene: TRBV19; clone size: once; J gene: TRBJ2-1; D gene: NA; CDR3 protein: CASSPSQGNEQFF; CDR3 DNA: TGTGCCAGTAGTCCTTCCCAGGGGAATGAGCAGTTCTTC